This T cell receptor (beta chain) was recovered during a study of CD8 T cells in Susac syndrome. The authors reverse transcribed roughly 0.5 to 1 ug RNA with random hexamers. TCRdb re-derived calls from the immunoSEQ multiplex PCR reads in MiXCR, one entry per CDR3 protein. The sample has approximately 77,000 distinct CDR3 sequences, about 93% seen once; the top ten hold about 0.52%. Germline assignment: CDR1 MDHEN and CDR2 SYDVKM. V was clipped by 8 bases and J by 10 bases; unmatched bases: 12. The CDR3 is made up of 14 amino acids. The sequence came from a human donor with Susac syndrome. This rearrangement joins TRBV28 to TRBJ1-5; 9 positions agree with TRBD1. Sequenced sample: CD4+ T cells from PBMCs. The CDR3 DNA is TGTGCCAGCTGCAGGGACAGGGTAAAACGACCCCAGCATTTT. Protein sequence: CASCRDRVKRPQHF.